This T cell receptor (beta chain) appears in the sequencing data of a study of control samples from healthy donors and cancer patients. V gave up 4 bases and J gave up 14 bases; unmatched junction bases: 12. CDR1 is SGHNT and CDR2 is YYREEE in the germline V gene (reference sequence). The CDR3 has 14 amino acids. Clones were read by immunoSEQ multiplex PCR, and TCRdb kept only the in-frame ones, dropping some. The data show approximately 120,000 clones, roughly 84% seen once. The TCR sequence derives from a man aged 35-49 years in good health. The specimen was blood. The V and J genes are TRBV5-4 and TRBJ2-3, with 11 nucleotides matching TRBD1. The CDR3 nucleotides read TGTGCCAGCAGCGAGGGACAGGGGGATTTAAACGTGTATTTT. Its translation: CASSEGQGDLNVYF.